These 6 T cell receptor beta chains were sequenced from one sample in a study of blood T cells in healthy people across ages. The authors ran a second PCR of 7 to 11 cycles using a sample-barcoded 5' primer and a J-beta primer mix. A single record per CDR3 protein comes from TCRdb applying MiXCR to the 5' RACE reads. The table includes 700,000 to 950,000 distinct CDR3 sequences, roughly 64% detected once. Specimen: blood. These receptors originate from a man aged 30 to 39 in good health.

This clonotype is a singleton in its sample. The chain joins TRBV5-1 to TRBJ2-1, with 8 bases fitting TRBD2. CDR1 SGHRS and CDR2 YFSETQ come from the germline V gene. Germline trimming cut 1 base from V and 4 bases from J; bases unmatched to any gene: 4. The CDR3 covers 15 residues. The CDR3 DNA reads TGCGCCAGCAGCTTGTTGAGCGGGAGTTACAATGAGCAGTTCTTC. Encoded protein: CASSLLSGSYNEQFF. Based on the CDR3 plus reference TRBV5-1 and TRBJ2-1, the full variable domain is KAGVTQTPRYLIKTRGQQVTLSCSPISGHRSVSWYQQTPGQGLQFLFEYFSETQRNKGNFPGRFSGRQFSNSRSEMNVSTLELGDSALYLCASSLLSGSYNEQFFGPGTRLTVL.

This clonotype appeared a few times. The rearrangement uses TRBV7-2 and TRBJ2-1, with TRBD2 matching 8 bases. Looked up from germline, CDR1 is SGHTA and CDR2 is FQGNSA. This CDR3 has 15 residues. With 4 bases clipped from V and 5 bases from J, the junction kept 7 bases outside the gene matches. CDR3 nucleotides: TGTGCCAGCAGCTGGGCCCTAGCGGGTAACAATGAGCAGTTCTTC. Protein product: CASSWALAGNNEQFF.

J is TRBJ2-7 and V is TRBV13; 7 bases agree with TRBD2. V lost 4 bases to trimming and J lost 3 bases; unmatched junction nucleotides: 3. This CDR3 is 13 amino acids long. Looked up from germline, CDR1 is PRHDT and CDR2 is FYEKMQ (reference sequence). The CDR3 loop reads CASSSGTNYEQYF. CDR3 nucleotides: TGTGCCAGCAGCTCCGGGACTAACTACGAGCAGTACTTC.

Only a few counts were recorded for this clonotype. In nucleotides, the CDR3 is TGTGCCAGCAGTTTGGGGACAGGGGGCGCGTACGAGCAGTACTTC. It specifies CASSLGTGGAYEQYF. The rearrangement links TRBV12-3 or TRBV12-4 to TRBJ2-7; 12 bases line up with TRBD1. The V gene end was trimmed by 3 bases and the J gene end by 4 bases; junction bases not matched to a gene: 4. The CDR3 runs to 15 residues.

The J gene is TRBJ2-3, the V gene TRBV4-2; 7 bases line up with TRBD2. Germline CDR1 is LGHNA and CDR2 is YNFKEQ. Trimming removed 0 bases from V and 3 bases from J; junction bases left unmatched: 12. This CDR3 is 18 amino acids long. The CDR3 spells CASSQEGRNGGRTDTQYF. CDR3 bases: TGTGCCAGCAGCCAAGAGGGTCGGAACGGGGGGAGAACAGATACGCAGTATTTT.

CDR3 sequence reads: CASSVGGTGNTGELFF. The CDR3 DNA follows: TGTGCCAGCAGCGTAGGAGGGACAGGGAACACCGGGGAGCTGTTTTTT. V is TRBV9 and J is TRBJ2-2; 8 nucleotides align to TRBD1. Germline V lookup: CDR1 SGDLS, CDR2 YYNGEE. Losses at the gene ends were 0 bases for V and 1 base for J; bases not matched to a gene: 2. The CDR3 contains 16 residues.